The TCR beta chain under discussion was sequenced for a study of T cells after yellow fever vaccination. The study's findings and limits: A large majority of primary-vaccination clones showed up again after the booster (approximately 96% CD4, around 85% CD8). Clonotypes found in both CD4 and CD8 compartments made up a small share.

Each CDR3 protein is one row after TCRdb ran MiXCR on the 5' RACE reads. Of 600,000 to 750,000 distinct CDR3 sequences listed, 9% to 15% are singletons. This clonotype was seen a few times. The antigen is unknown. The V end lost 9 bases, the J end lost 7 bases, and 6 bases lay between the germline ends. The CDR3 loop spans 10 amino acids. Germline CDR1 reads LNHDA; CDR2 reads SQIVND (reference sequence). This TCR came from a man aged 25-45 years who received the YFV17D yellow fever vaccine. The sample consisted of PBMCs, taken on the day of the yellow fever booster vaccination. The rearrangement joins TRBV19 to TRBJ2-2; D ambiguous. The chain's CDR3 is CASGRGELFF. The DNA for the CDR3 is TGTGCCAGCGGTCGCGGGGAGCTGTTTTTT.